This paragraph covers one TCR beta chain sequence. Its target is not known. The data were taken from a study of T cell responses to AZD1222 COVID-19 vaccine. Some clones are missing from TCRdb's copy, which holds only in-frame ones; the method was immunoSEQ multiplex PCR. Of about 47,000 clones listed, approximately 79% are singletons. General study findings and limits: The study found vaccine-associated CD4 TCRs spanning spike, dominant at 160-218 and 743-854.

This TCR came from an adult in good health. Sample: peripheral blood, taken on day 0 of MenACWY control vaccination.

As DNA, the CDR3 is TGTGCCAGTAGCCTACTAGCGTACACAGATACGCAGTATTTT. This translates into CASSLLAYTDTQYF. This chain links TRBV19 with TRBJ2-3, with TRBD2 matching over 7 bases. The trim removed 6 bases at V and 2 bases at J, leaving 5 bases unmatched. Germline V gene lookup returns CDR1 LNHDA and CDR2 SQIVND (reference sequence). CDR3 length: 14 amino acids.